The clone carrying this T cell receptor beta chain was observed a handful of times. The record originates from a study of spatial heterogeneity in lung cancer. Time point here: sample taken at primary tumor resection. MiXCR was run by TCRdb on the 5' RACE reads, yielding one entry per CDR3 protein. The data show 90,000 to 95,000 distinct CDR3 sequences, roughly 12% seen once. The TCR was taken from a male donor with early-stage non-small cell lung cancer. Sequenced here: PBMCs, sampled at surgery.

CDR3 coding DNA: TGTGCCAGCAGCCGAACCGGACTAGCGGGAGCTAGGGAGCAGTTCTTC. Translated, it gives CASSRTGLAGAREQFF. This chain uses TRBV14 with TRBJ2-1; 13 positions match TRBD2. The ends lost 4 bases at V and 10 bases at J; junction bases unmatched: 10. The CDR3 has 16 residues. Germline lookup yields CDR1 SGHDN and CDR2 FVKESK. The whole variable domain, filled in from reference TRBV14 and TRBJ2-1, reads EAGVTQFPSHSVIEKGQTVTLRCDPISGHDNLYWYRRVMGKEIKFLLHFVKESKQDESGMPNNRFLAERTGGTYSTLKVQPAELEDSGVYFCASSRTGLAGAREQFFGPGTRLTVL.